This T cell receptor (beta chain) emerged from a study of blood T cell repertoires in COVID-19. Whole-study context: Samples taken during acute and convalescent COVID-19 were collected in the United States, Italy and Spain.

Sequencing used immunoSEQ multiplex PCR; TCRdb keeps in-frame clones, though not all of them. Of 300,000 to 350,000 clones listed, about 90% are singletons. CDR1 and CDR2 (germline): WSHSY, SAAADI. V gave up 2 bases and J gave up 7 bases, with 12 bases separating them. The CDR3 runs to 14 residues. Sequenced sample: peripheral blood. The source of this sequence is a young woman with COVID-19, enrolled during active disease. The chain joins TRBV10-2 to TRBJ1-5; D not resolved. In DNA form, the CDR3 reads TGCGCCAGCAGTGAGAATACTGGAGGCCAGCCCCAGCATTTT. This gives the protein CASSENTGGQPQHF.